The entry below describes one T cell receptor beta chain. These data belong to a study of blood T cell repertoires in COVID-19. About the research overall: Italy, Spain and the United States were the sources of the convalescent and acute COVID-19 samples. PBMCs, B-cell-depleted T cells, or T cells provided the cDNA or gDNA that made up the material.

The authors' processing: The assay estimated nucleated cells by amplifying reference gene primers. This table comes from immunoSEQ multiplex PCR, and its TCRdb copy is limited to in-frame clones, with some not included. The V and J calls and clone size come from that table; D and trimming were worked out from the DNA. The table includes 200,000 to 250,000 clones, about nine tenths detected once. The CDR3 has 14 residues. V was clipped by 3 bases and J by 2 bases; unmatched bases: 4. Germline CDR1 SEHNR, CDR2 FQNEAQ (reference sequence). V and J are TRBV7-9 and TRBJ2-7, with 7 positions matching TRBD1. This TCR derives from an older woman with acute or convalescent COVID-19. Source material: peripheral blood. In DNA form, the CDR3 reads TGTGCCAGCAGCTTGACAGGGCCTGCCTACGAGCAGTACTTC. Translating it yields CASSLTGPAYEQYF.